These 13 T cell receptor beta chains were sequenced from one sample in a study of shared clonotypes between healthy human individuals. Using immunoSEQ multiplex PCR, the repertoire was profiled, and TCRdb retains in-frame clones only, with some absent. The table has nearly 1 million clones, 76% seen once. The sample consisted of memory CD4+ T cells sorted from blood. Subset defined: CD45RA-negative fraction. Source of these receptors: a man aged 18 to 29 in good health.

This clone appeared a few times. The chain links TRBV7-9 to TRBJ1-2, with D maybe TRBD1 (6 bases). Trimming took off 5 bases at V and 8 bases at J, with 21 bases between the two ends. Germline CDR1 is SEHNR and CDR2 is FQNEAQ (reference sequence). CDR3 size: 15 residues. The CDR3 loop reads CASSRDSGGGGGYTF. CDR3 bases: TGTGCCAGCAGCCGCGATTCGGGGGGCGGAGGCGGCTACACCTTC.

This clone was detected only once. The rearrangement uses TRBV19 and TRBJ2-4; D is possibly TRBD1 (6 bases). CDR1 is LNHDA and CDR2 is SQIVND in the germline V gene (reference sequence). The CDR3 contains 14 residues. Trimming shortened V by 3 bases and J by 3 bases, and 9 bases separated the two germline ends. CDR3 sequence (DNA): TGTGCCAGTAGTATTGACAGGTTCAAAAACATTCAGTACTTC. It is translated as CASSIDRFKNIQYF.

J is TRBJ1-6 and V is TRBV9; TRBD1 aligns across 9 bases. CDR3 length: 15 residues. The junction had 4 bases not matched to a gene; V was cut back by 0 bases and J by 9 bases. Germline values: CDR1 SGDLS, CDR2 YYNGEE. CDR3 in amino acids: CASSVDDRGSSPLHF. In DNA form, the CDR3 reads TGTGCCAGCAGCGTAGATGACAGGGGGAGTTCACCCCTCCACTTT.

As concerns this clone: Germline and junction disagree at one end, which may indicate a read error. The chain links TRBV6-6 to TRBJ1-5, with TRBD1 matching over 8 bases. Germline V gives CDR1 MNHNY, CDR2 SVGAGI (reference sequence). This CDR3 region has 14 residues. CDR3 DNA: TGTGCCAGCAGTGACTCAGGGGGCTATCAGCCCCAGCATTTT. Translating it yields CASSDSGGYQPQHF.

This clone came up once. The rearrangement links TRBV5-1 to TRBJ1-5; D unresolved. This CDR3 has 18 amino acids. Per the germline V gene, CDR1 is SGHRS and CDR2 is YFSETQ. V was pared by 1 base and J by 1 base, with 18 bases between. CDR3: CASSLNPWSWGSNQPQHF. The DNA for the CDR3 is TGCGCCAGCAGCTTGAATCCGTGGAGCTGGGGAAGCAATCAGCCCCAGCATTTT. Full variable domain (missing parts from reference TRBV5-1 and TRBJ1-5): KAGVTQTPRYLIKTRGQQVTLSCSPISGHRSVSWYQQTPGQGLQFLFEYFSETQRNKGNFPGRFSGRQFSNSRSEMNVSTLELGDSALYLCASSLNPWSWGSNQPQHFGDGTRLSIL.

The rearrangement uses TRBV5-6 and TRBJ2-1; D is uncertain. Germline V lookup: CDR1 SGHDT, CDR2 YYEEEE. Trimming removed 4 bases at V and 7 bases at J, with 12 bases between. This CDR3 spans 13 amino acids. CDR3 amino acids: CASSRAMKNEQFF. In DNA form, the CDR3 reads TGTGCCAGCAGCCGAGCCATGAAAAATGAGCAGTTCTTC.

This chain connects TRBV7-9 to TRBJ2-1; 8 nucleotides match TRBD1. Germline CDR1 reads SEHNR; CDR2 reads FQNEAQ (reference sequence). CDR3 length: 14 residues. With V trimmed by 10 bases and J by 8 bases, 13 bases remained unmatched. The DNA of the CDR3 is TGTGCCACTGATCGGCAGGGGGCGATATATGAGCAGTTCTTC. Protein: CATDRQGAIYEQFF.

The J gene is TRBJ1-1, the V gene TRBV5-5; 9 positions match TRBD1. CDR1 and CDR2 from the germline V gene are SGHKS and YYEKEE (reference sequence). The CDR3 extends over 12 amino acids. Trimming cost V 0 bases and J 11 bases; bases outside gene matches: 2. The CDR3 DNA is TGTGCCAGCAGCTTGGGGACAGGGGACGCTTTCTTT. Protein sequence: CASSLGTGDAFF.

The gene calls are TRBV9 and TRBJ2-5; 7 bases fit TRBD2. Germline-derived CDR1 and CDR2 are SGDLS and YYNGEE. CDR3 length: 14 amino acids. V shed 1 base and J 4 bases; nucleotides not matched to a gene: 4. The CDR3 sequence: CASSVLPGGETQYF. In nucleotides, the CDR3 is TGTGCCAGCAGCGTATTGCCGGGAGGAGAGACCCAGTACTTC. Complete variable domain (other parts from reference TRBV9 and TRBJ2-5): DSGVTQTPKHLITATGQRVTLRCSPRSGDLSVYWYQQSLDQGLQFLIQYYNGEERAKGNILERFSAQQFPDLHSELNLSSLELGDSALYFCASSVLPGGETQYFGPGTRLLVL.

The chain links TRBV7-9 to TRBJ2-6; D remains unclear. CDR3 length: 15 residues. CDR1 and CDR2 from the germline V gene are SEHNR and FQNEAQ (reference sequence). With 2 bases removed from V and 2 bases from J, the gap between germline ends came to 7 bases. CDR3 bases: TGTGCCAGCAGCTTATCCCCTGCTGGGGCCAACGTCCTGACTTTC. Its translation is CASSLSPAGANVLTF.

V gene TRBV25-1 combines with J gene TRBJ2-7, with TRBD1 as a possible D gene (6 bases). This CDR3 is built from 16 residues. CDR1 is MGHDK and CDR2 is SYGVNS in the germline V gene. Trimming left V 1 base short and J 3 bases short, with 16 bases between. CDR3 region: CASSESPPGVVYEQYF. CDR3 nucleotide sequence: TGTGCCAGCAGTGAATCCCCCCCAGGGGTGGTCTACGAGCAGTACTTC.

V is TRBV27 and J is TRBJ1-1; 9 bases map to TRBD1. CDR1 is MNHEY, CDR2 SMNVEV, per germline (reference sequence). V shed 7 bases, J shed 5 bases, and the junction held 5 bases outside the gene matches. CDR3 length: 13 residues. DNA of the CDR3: TGTGCCAGCAAAGGGGACAGGGTAACTGAAGCTTTCTTT. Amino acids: CASKGDRVTEAFF.

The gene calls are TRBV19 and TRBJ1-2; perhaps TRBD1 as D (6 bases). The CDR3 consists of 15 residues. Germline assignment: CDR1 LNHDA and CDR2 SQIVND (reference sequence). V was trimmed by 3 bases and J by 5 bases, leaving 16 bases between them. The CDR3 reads CASSMGMPGDYGYTF. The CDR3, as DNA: TGTGCCAGTAGTATGGGCATGCCAGGGGATTATGGCTACACCTTC.